Presented here are 20 T cell receptor beta chains from one specimen sequenced in a study of tumor and adjacent non-tumor tissue in lung cancer. The template was RNA from unsorted bulk tissue. More than 3 cm separated this lung sample from the edge of the tumor. TCRbeta libraries were built with three rounds of nested PCR, modified from ARM-PCR. TCRdb passed the multiplex PCR reads through MiXCR, listing each CDR3 protein once. The sample shows around 82,000 distinct CDR3 sequences, roughly 80% of them seen only once. Specimen: distant non-tumor lung tissue. All receptors come from a man aged 55 to 69 with non-small cell lung cancer.

Details on this clonotype: One junction end does not reproduce the germline sequence, and a read error may be involved. V gene TRBV11-2 combines with J gene TRBJ1-6, with D possibly matching TRBD1 (6 bases). Germline-derived CDR1 and CDR2 are SGHAT and FQNNGV. CDR3 length equals 14 residues. Written as DNA, the CDR3 is TGTGTCAGCAACGAGGGGGGGCGGGGACCACCCCTCCACTTT. Its protein product is CVSNEGGRGPPLHF.

This clonotype was counted a few times. DNA of the CDR3: TGTGCCAGGAGCCTTGGTCTAGCGGGAGGGCCTCGGACCGGGGAGCTGTTTTTT. It yields the protein CARSLGLAGGPRTGELFF. The rearrangement links TRBV11-1 to TRBJ2-2; 12 nucleotides align to TRBD2. CDR3 length equals 18 residues. Trimming cost V 9 bases and J 5 bases; bases outside gene matches: 16. The V gene's germline CDR1 is SGHAT and CDR2 FQDESV (reference sequence).

Concerning this clonotype itself: As the CDR3 is not closed by the conserved phenylalanine or tryptophan, this likely results from a read error. The V and J genes are TRBV6-2 or TRBV6-3 and TRBJ2-1; possible D gene TRBD1, 5 bases. This CDR3 is 14 amino acids long. V was cut by 7 bases and J by 6 bases, with 16 bases left in between. CDR1 and CDR2 (germline): MNHEY, SVGEGT. CDR3 sequence reads: CASTDLTALNEQFI. The CDR3 coding sequence is TGTGCCAGCACTGACCTGACAGCCCTCAATGAGCAGTTCATC.

This clonotype has a handful of counts. The J gene is TRBJ1-4, the V gene TRBV5-1, with 9 bases that match TRBD1. Germline V CDR1 and CDR2: SGHRS, YFSETQ. V shed 4 bases and J 0 bases; nucleotides not matched to a gene: 7. The CDR3 covers 17 residues. The CDR3, as DNA: TGCGCCAGCAGCAGGAGGGGACAGGGCGCAACTAATGAAAAACTGTTTTTT. This sequence encodes CASSRRGQGATNEKLFF.

In its sample, this clonotype was seen a few times. This clone may be a read error of a much larger clone one base away. V gene TRBV20-1 combines with J gene TRBJ2-1; perhaps TRBD2 as D (6 bases). Germline lookup yields CDR1 DFQATT and CDR2 SNEGSKA (reference sequence). This CDR3 comprises 15 residues. The CDR3 DNA follows: TGCAGTGCTAGACCTTCGGCGGGGAAGCTTAGTGAGCAGCTCTTC. This codes for CSARPSAGKLSEQLF.

To note about this clonotype: Given a much more abundant clone one base away, this may be a read error. The genes are TRBV5-1 and TRBJ2-2; D is ambiguous. The CDR3 is 14 amino acids. Germline-derived CDR1 and CDR2 are SGHRS and YFSETQ. The germline V and J ends were trimmed by 8 bases and 3 bases, with 14 bases remaining between them. The CDR3 DNA reads TGCGCCAGGAGCCCGTTACCCGACACCGGGGAGCTGTTTTTT. Translation: CARSPLPDTGELFF.

About this clonotype: With a much larger clone just one base away, this may be a read error. The chain is built from TRBV12-5 and TRBJ1-1, with D possibly TRBD1 on 5 matching bases. This CDR3 spans 11 amino acids. The germline V and J ends were trimmed by 7 bases and 10 bases, with 13 bases remaining between them. In germline, CDR1 is LGHNT, CDR2 FRNRAP. The CDR3 DNA follows: TGTGCTAGTGACCCACAGGTAGGAGCTTTCTTT. Residues: CASDPQVGAFF.

Note on this clonotype: One end of the junction does not line up with germline, which may come from a read error. The chain joins TRBV6-1 to TRBJ2-7; unclear D gene. The CDR3 contains 15 residues. Per germline, CDR1 MNHNS and CDR2 SASEGT. CDR3 bases: TGTGCCGGCAGTGAAGCGAGAGTCTACCCCTACGAGCAGTACTTT. Protein sequence: CAGSEARVYPYEQYF.

Details on this clonotype: It may be a read error: a sequence one base away is much more abundant. The rearrangement links TRBV6-5 to TRBJ2-7; D gene unclear. The CDR3 has 15 residues. Germline assignment: CDR1 MNHEY and CDR2 SVGAGI. CDR3 sequence: CVSSSPPGFAYEQYF. For the CDR3, the DNA is TGTGTCAGCAGTTCCCCCCCCGGATTCGCCTACGAGCAGTACTTC.

In the case of this clonotype: A single base separates this from a much larger clone, so it may be a read error. The genes are TRBV5-1 and TRBJ1-2; D gene unclear. The CDR3 runs to 14 residues. The germline CDR1 and CDR2 sequences are SGHRS and YFSETQ. CDR3 in amino acids: CASTLDPGYYGYTF. The CDR3 coding sequence is TGCGCCAGCACCTTGGATCCGGGGTACTATGGCTACACCTTC.

This clonotype was recorded once. A read error may account for a junction end that differs from germline. The chain recombines TRBV4-3 with TRBJ1-1; weak D call: TRBD1 (6 bases). CDR1 and CDR2 from the germline V gene are LGHNA and YSLEER. The CDR3 sequence is 15 residues long. CDR3 DNA: TGCACCAGTAGCCAAGGGGGGGGCTTGAACACTGAAGCTTTCTTT. This translates into CTSSQGGGLNTEAFF.

The V call is TRBV7-9, the J call TRBJ2-7; D not resolved. Trimming left V 7 bases short and J 3 bases short, with 13 bases between. The CDR3 sequence is 13 residues long. Germline-derived CDR1 and CDR2 are SEHNR and FQNEAQ (reference sequence). The CDR3 loop reads CASNPTPHYEQYF. The CDR3 nucleotides are TGTGCCAGCAACCCCACCCCCCACTACGAGCAGTACTTC.

A remark on this clonotype: No conserved phenylalanine or tryptophan ends this CDR3, so it is likely a read error. The chain employs TRBV6-6 and TRBJ1-3; D is undetermined. Germline V CDR1 and CDR2: MNHNY, SVGAGI (reference sequence). The CDR3 is 14 residues long. As DNA, the CDR3 is TGTGCCAGCAACCCGGGGAGCTCTGGAAATACCATATATCTT. Translation: CASNPGSSGNTIYL.

On this clonotype itself: Germline and junction disagree at one end, which may indicate a read error. This chain uses TRBV18 with TRBJ1-5; possibly TRBD1 for D (5 bases). The CDR3 spans 15 residues. The V gene's germline CDR1 is KGHSH and CDR2 LQKENI. The chain's CDR3 is CANSPGSTRGQPQHF. CDR3 DNA: TGTGCCAACTCACCAGGGTCAACGAGAGGTCAGCCCCAGCATTTT.

In regard to this clonotype: At one boundary the junction diverges from the germline segment, which might be a read error. The chain combines TRBV6-2 or TRBV6-3 with TRBJ1-1; the D is unclear. The V gene's germline CDR1 is MNHEY and CDR2 SVGEGT. The CDR3 is 14 residues long. This CDR3 reads CVSSYPYVNTEAFF. In nucleotides, the CDR3 is TGTGTCAGCAGTTACCCCTACGTGAATACTGAAGCTTTCTTT.

This clonotype was seen repeatedly, ten times or more. The CDR3 protein is CASSYPPTDRRHSGSFYNEQFF. DNA of the CDR3: TGTGCCAGCAGTTACCCCCCCACGGACAGACGCCATAGCGGGAGCTTTTACAATGAGCAGTTCTTC. The chain has TRBV6-5 and TRBJ2-1, with TRBD2 matching 9 bases. The V gene's germline CDR1 is MNHEY and CDR2 SVGAGI. The CDR3 is 22 residues long. The junction had 24 bases not matched to a gene; V was cut back by 2 bases and J by 4 bases.

A note on this clonotype: A read error may account for a junction end that differs from germline. The chain has TRBV11-2 and TRBJ2-5; no definite D call. This CDR3 has 13 residues. Germline CDR1 SGHAT, CDR2 FQNNGV. CDR3 loop: CASSSTRKETQYF. CDR3 DNA: TGTGCCAGCAGCTCTACAAGGAAAGAGACCCAATACTTT.

Remarks on this clonotype: A read error may account for a junction end that differs from germline. This chain links TRBV11-2 with TRBJ1-6, with 9 bases fitting TRBD1. The CDR3 runs to 15 residues. Per the germline V gene, CDR1 is SGHAT and CDR2 is FQNNGV. Here the CDR3 DNA reads TGTGCCAGCGGCTTAGAAACAGGGGGCTTTTCACGCCTTCACTTT. Protein product: CASGLETGGFSRLHF.

Concerning this clonotype itself: A clone one base away is much larger, so this may be a read error. The CDR3 end shows no conserved phenylalanine or tryptophan, and so a read error is likely. This CDR3 reads CASSFPTSGGPRDTQYL. CDR3 coding DNA: TGTGCCAGCAGCTTTCCCACTAGCGGGGGCCCGCGAGATACGCAGTATTTG. The rearrangement joins TRBV7-8 to TRBJ2-3; 11 nucleotides align to TRBD2. The germline V gene encodes CDR1 SGHVS and CDR2 FQNEAQ. This CDR3 contains 17 residues. Trimming took 3 bases from V and 5 from J; bases not matched to a gene: 10.

Turning to this clonotype: Since no conserved phenylalanine or tryptophan closes the CDR3, a read error is the likely cause. The chain couples TRBV28 to TRBJ2-7; tentative D call: TRBD2 (5 bases). CDR3 size: 14 residues. CDR1 is MDHEN, CDR2 SYDVKM, per germline. The CDR3 coding sequence is TGTGACAGCAGACTAACCGGAGTCTGCTACGAGCAGTACCTC. Translation gives CDSRLTGVCYEQYL.